Ten or more counts support the clone carrying this T cell receptor beta chain. Unique molecular identifiers tagged the TCRbeta library. TCRdb used MiXCR to reprocess the PCR reads, holding one entry per CDR3 protein. The table shows roughly 220,000 distinct CDR3 sequences, with about 8.8% occurring only once. The sample originates from a study of T-cell reconstitution after alpha-beta-depleted transplantation in children. This CDR3 is built from 15 residues. Trimming cost V 0 bases and J 6 bases; bases outside gene matches: 6. Germline V gives CDR1 SEHNR, CDR2 FQNEAQ (reference sequence). This rearrangement joins TRBV7-9 to TRBJ2-7, with 9 bases identical to TRBD1. Sample: PBMCs from the stem cell graft donor, taken from the stem cell graft. This receptor was obtained from a human donor who donated a stem cell graft to a child with SCID. The CDR3 DNA sequence: TGTGCCAGCAGCTTAGCGGGGACAGGGTCGCTCGAGCAGTACTTC. Residues: CASSLAGTGSLEQYF.